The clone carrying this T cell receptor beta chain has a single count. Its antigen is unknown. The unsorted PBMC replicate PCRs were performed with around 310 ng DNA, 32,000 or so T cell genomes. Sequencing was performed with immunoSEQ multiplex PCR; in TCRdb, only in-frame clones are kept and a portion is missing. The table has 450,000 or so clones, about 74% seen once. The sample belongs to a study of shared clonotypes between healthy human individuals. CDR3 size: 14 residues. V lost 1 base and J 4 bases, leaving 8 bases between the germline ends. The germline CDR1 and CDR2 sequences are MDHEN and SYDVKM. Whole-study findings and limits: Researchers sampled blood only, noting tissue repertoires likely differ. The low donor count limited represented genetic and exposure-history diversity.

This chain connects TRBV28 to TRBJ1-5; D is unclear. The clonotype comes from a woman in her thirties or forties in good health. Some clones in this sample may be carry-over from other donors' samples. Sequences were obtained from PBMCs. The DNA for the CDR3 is TGTGCCAGCAGTTTATCGGGCCTGAATCAGCCCCAGCATTTT. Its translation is CASSLSGLNQPQHF.